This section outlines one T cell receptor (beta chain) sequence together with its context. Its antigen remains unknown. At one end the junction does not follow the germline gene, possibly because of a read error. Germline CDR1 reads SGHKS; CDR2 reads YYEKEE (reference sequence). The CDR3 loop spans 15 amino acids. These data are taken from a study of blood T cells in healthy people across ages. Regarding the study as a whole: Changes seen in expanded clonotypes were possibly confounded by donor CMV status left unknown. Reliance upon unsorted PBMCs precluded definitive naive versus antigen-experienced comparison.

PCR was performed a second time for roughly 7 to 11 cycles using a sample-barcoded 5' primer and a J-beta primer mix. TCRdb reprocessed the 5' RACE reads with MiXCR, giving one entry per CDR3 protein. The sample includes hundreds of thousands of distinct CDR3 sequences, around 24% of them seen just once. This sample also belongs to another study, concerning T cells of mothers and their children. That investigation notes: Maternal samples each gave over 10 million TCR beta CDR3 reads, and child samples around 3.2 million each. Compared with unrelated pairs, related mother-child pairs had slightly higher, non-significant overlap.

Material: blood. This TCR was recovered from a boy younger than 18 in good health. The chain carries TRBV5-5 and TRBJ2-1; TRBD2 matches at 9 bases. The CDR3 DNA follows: TGTGCCGGCAGCTTGTTGGGGACTAGCATCGACGAGCAGTTCTTC. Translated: CAGSLLGTSIDEQFF.